This TCR beta chain was captured in a study of OX40 agonist ivuxolimab in advanced cancers. Looking at the study overall: Every 2 weeks, patients got intravenous ivuxolimab at one of six dose levels (0.01-10 mg/kg). Patients enrolled in dose escalation were diagnosed with hepatocellular carcinoma, melanoma, renal cell or head and neck cancer. Earlier anti-PD-1, anti-PD-L1 or anti-CTLA-4 therapy was permitted; 40% had received some.

Sequencing was performed with immunoSEQ multiplex PCR; in TCRdb, only in-frame clones are kept and a portion is missing. The table has around 59,000 clones, 89% seen once. Germline V CDR1 and CDR2: SGHAT, FQNNGV. A total of 11 residues make up the CDR3, ends included. Findings and caveats of the study: Clonal expansion from baseline to week 6 occurred in both CD4+ and CD8+ T cells.

As for this clone: What it binds is unknown. In this CDR3 the conserved last residue, phenylalanine or tryptophan, is missing, so a read error is likely. Because the CDR3's place on the DNA is in doubt, the DNA is left out and the CDR3 is given as listed by TCRdb.

This chain joins TRBV11-2 and TRBJ2-3; the D call of TRBD1 is as the table states it, not checked on the DNA. This sequence originates from an adult with an advanced solid tumor such as melanoma, head and neck, liver or kidney cancer. This specimen was CD4+ or CD8+ T cells sorted from blood, taken in a trial of the OX40 agonist ivuxolimab. The CDR3 here is CASSLDRDREY.